The 14 T cell receptor beta chains in this list originate from one sample, sequenced in a study of T cell responses to AZD1222 COVID-19 vaccine. Here immunoSEQ multiplex PCR was the method, and the copy in TCRdb shows in-frame clones only, minus some. The table shows 120,000 or so clones, with 88% occurring only once. Sample: peripheral blood, taken on day 0 of AZD1222 vaccination. These receptors originate from an adult in good health.

The gene calls are TRBV11-2 and TRBJ1-4; D is perhaps TRBD1 (5 bases). Between the trimmed V and J ends, which lost 1 base and 8 bases, there was a span of 11 bases. Germline V lookup: CDR1 SGHAT, CDR2 FQNNGV. This CDR3 is 14 amino acids long. The CDR3 coding sequence is TGTGCCAGCAGCTTAGGGGCGGAGGGGGAAAAACTGTTTTTT. Translating gives CASSLGAEGEKLFF.

The chain uses TRBV6-5 and TRBJ1-1; weak D call: TRBD1 (6 bases). V was clipped by 4 bases and J by 5 bases, with 11 bases between them. The CDR3 spans 13 residues. Germline loops: CDR1 MNHEY, CDR2 SVGAGI. The CDR3, as DNA: TGTGCCAGCAGTTTCCCCCAGGGGACTGAAGCTTTCTTT. It is translated as CASSFPQGTEAFF.

This sequence joins TRBV11-1 and TRBJ2-1; no reliable D call. The ends were cut back, 7 bases at V and 4 bases at J, with 11 bases in the middle. The CDR3 is 13 residues long. Germline-derived CDR1 and CDR2 are SGHAT and FQDESV (reference sequence). The DNA of the CDR3 is TGTGCCAGCACCCCGGACGTATACAATGAGCAGTTCTTC. This gives the protein CASTPDVYNEQFF.

CDR3 residues: CASTGLADYEQYF. The CDR3 DNA follows: TGTGCCAGCACAGGACTAGCGGATTACGAGCAGTACTTC. The V call is TRBV7-8, the J call TRBJ2-7; TRBD2 matches at 10 bases. Trimming cost V 7 bases and J 4 bases; bases outside gene matches: 4. Germline CDR1 is SGHVS and CDR2 is FQNEAQ. CDR3 size: 13 residues. The full variable domain, completed using reference TRBV7-8 and TRBJ2-7, is GAGVSQSPRYKVAKRGQDVALRCDPISGHVSLFWYQQALGQGPEFLTYFQNEAQLDKSGLPSDRFFAERPEGSVSTLKIQRTQQEDSAVYLCASTGLADYEQYFGPGTRLTVT.

V and J are TRBV9 and TRBJ2-1; 11 nucleotides align to TRBD2. In germline, CDR1 is SGDLS, CDR2 YYNGEE. The CDR3 spans 15 residues. The J segment lost 4 bases and the V segment lost 3 bases, leaving 3 bases of the junction unmatched. The CDR3, as DNA: TGTGCCAGCAGCGAAGCTAGCGGGGGGTACAATGAGCAGTTCTTC. It translates to CASSEASGGYNEQFF.

The chain uses TRBV28 and TRBJ1-5; 7 nucleotides line up with TRBD1. The V and J ends lost 3 bases and 5 bases, in that order; junction bases with no gene match: 4. The CDR3 loop spans 14 amino acids. The V gene's germline CDR1 is MDHEN and CDR2 SYDVKM. CDR3 sequence reads: CASSFGRGYQPQHF. As DNA, the CDR3 is TGTGCCAGCAGTTTTGGCAGGGGGTATCAGCCCCAGCATTTT.

This clone is a singleton in its sample. This chain connects TRBV28 to TRBJ1-1; D is ambiguous. CDR3 length: 15 residues. Germline values: CDR1 MDHEN, CDR2 SYDVKM. Between the trimmed V and J ends, which lost 6 bases and 1 base, there was a span of 15 bases. The CDR3 is CASSTPGRRNTEAFF. CDR3 in DNA: TGTGCCAGCAGCACCCCGGGGAGGAGGAACACTGAAGCTTTCTTT.

V is TRBV5-1 and J is TRBJ2-2, with 8 nucleotides matching TRBD2. V dropped 4 bases and J dropped 3; count of bases not matched to a gene: 5. This CDR3 has 15 amino acids. The V gene's germline CDR1 is SGHRS and CDR2 YFSETQ. The CDR3 DNA follows: TGCGCCAGCAGCAATAGCGGGATGGACACCGGGGAGCTGTTTTTT. Protein: CASSNSGMDTGELFF.

The chain recombines TRBV30 with TRBJ2-1; the D is unclear. V was cut by 3 bases and J by 2 bases, with 8 bases left in between. The CDR3 runs to 13 residues. Germline V gives CDR1 GTSNPN, CDR2 SVGIG (reference sequence). CDR3: CAWRRVTYNEQFF. The CDR3 bases are TGTGCCTGGAGAAGGGTGACCTACAATGAGCAGTTCTTC.

This chain links TRBV11-3 with TRBJ2-5; D perhaps matches TRBD1 (6 bases). Trimming shortened V by 5 bases and J by 5 bases, and 15 bases separated the two germline ends. CDR1 is SGHNT, CDR2 YENEEA, per germline. The CDR3 runs 14 residues. The CDR3 DNA follows: TGTGCCAGCAGCCTCCTGGGGGCCGGGGAGACCCAGTACTTC. This encodes CASSLLGAGETQYF.

The chain recombines TRBV10-2 with TRBJ1-5; D remains ambiguous. The CDR3 spans 14 residues. The germline V gene encodes CDR1 WSHSY and CDR2 SAAADI. V lost 3 bases, J lost 1 base, and 7 bases lay in between. The CDR3 DNA reads as TGCGCCAGCAGTGATCGGTACAGCAATCAGCCCCAGCATTTT. This gives the protein CASSDRYSNQPQHF.

The V gene is TRBV27, the J gene TRBJ2-5; perhaps D is TRBD1 or TRBD2 (6 bases each). CDR1 and CDR2 from the germline V gene are MNHEY and SMNVEV (reference sequence). This CDR3 contains 14 residues. The V gene lost 8 bases and the J gene lost 4 bases, with 17 bases spanning the gap. CDR3 in amino acids: CASSPEGGRETQYF. The CDR3 coding sequence is TGTGCCAGCTCTCCGGAGGGGGGAAGAGAGACCCAGTACTTC.

The CDR3 region is CASTSVAGDGEQYF. DNA of the CDR3: TGTGCCAGTACCTCGGTAGCGGGAGACGGGGAGCAGTACTTC. The chain couples TRBV19 to TRBJ2-7, with TRBD2 identical over 9 bases. Germline CDR1 LNHDA, CDR2 SQIVND (reference sequence). V trimming: 7 bases; J trimming: 7 bases; junction bases outside the gene matches: 11. This CDR3 region has 14 residues.

The genes are TRBV5-1 and TRBJ1-2, with D tentatively TRBD1 (5 bases). Germline CDR1 reads SGHRS; CDR2 reads YFSETQ. Trimming took off 7 bases at V and 4 bases at J, with 17 bases between the two ends. This CDR3 region has 14 residues. CDR3 bases: TGCGCCAGCCGCCACGGGGACCCTTTCTATGGCTACACCTTC. Translation gives CASRHGDPFYGYTF. Full variable domain (rest looked up from reference TRBV5-1 and TRBJ1-2): KAGVTQTPRYLIKTRGQQVTLSCSPISGHRSVSWYQQTPGQGLQFLFEYFSETQRNKGNFPGRFSGRQFSNSRSEMNVSTLELGDSALYLCASRHGDPFYGYTFGSGTRLTVV.